This T cell receptor beta chain was recorded in a study of OX40 agonist ivuxolimab in advanced cancers. Clones were sequenced by immunoSEQ multiplex PCR, and TCRdb holds only the in-frame ones, with some missing. Seen here are approximately 84,000 clones, around 94% observed once, and the top ten hold over 2%. There are a few counts of this clone. The CDR3 extends over 17 amino acids. V was clipped by 3 bases and J by 2 bases; unmatched bases: 10. Germline V gene sequence: CDR1 LNHDA, CDR2 SQIVND (reference sequence). The sequence came from an adult with an advanced solid tumor such as melanoma, head and neck, liver or kidney cancer. The sample consisted of CD4+ or CD8+ T cells sorted from blood, taken in a trial of the OX40 agonist ivuxolimab. This chain links TRBV19 with TRBJ1-2, with 9 bases aligning to TRBD1. The CDR3, as DNA: TGTGCCAGTAGTATTTCGTCCGGGACAGGGTTGAACTATGGCTACACCTTC. This codes for CASSISSGTGLNYGYTF.